Below are 27 T cell receptor beta chains sequenced from a single sample in a study of T cells in women clearing cervical HPV infection. Produced via immunoSEQ multiplex PCR; TCRdb's table is partial and in-frame only. In all, the sample yields tens of thousands of clones. Sequencing used blood buffy coat. Receptors were obtained from a woman aged 18 to 75 with a cervical HPV16 infection that either progressed to CIN3+ or cleared (not recorded which).

Turning to this clone: An end of the junction differs from the germline gene, which may be a read error. The CDR3 end lies 3 residues beyond the end of the read and is filled in from the germline J gene. The chain recombines TRBV19 with TRBJ1-6, with D uncertain. The V gene's germline CDR1 is LNHDA and CDR2 SQIVND (reference sequence). This CDR3 spans 13 amino acids. The part of the CDR3 DNA that was read is TGTACCAGTAGTATCACCCAGGATTCACCC. This encodes CTSSITQDSP. The CDR3 in its entirety is CTSSITQDSPLHF.

A remark on this clone: The sequence runs out 3 residues before the end of the CDR3; the remainder is reconstructed from the germline J gene. The genes are TRBV19 and TRBJ1-1, with 8 bases that match TRBD1. Germline V gene data show CDR1 as LNHDA and CDR2 as SQIVND (reference sequence). The CDR3 runs to 15 residues. The DNA read from the CDR3 is TGTGCCAGTAGTATTGGACAGGGACCGTCCTACGAG. Translating it yields CASSIGQGPSYE. The complete CDR3 protein is CASSIGQGPSYEAFF. The whole variable domain, filled in from reference TRBV19 and TRBJ1-1, reads DGGITQSPKYLFRKEGQNVTLSCEQNLNHDAMYWYRQDPGQGLRLIYYSQIVNDFQKGDIAEGYSVSREKKESFPLTVTSAQKNPTAFYLCASSIGQGPSYEAFFGQGTRLTVV.

Note on this clone: The CDR3 is cut off 3 residues early in the read; its end comes from the germline J gene. The chain links TRBV6-1 to TRBJ2-3, with a possible D match to TRBD2 (6 bases). Germline V gene lookup returns CDR1 MNHNS and CDR2 SASEGT. V lost 4 bases and J 1 base, leaving 9 bases between the germline ends. This CDR3 contains 14 residues. CDR3 protein: CASSGSGGTDTQYF. CDR3 DNA (partial): TGTGCCAGCAGTGGATCGGGGGGCACAGATACG.

Worth noting for this clone: The read ends 3 residues before the CDR3 terminus; that terminus is restored from the germline J gene. V usage is TRBV20-1 and J usage is TRBJ2-3; 8 nucleotides match TRBD2. The CDR3 consists of 16 residues. Germline loops: CDR1 DFQATT, CDR2 SNEGSKA (reference sequence). V gave up 5 bases and J gave up 1 base; unmatched junction bases: 11. The CDR3 DNA, read in part, is TGCAGTGCTGCTCGGACTAGCCCGGGCGGCACAGATACG. Amino acids: CSAARTSPGGTDT. The entire CDR3 reads CSAARTSPGGTDTQYF.

Comments on this clone: The read gets to within 3 residues of the CDR3 end, and the germline J gene fills in the rest. The gene calls are TRBV5-1 and TRBJ2-5; 7 bases are shared with TRBD1. The CDR3 length is 16 residues. Germline V gene sequence: CDR1 SGHRS, CDR2 YFSETQ. The trim removed 0 bases at V and 3 bases at J, leaving 8 bases unmatched. CDR3 in amino acids: CASSLGTGRGEETQYF. Partial CDR3 DNA: TGCGCCAGCAGCTTGGGGACAGGCCGTGGAGAAGAGACC.

On this clone itself: The read terminates 3 residues ahead of where the CDR3 ends, so the germline J gene completes it. The genes are TRBV7-3 and TRBJ2-3, with 9 nucleotides matching TRBD1. This CDR3 is built from 16 residues. Per the germline V gene, CDR1 is SGHTA and CDR2 is FQGTGA. Trimming at V came to 5 bases and at J to 6 bases, leaving 12 bases not matched to a gene. This CDR3 is CASSPGTGLFGDTQYF. Partial CDR3 DNA: TGTGCCAGCAGCCCGGGGACAGGGCTTTTCGGGGATACG.

Details on this clone: The read terminates 3 residues ahead of where the CDR3 ends, so the germline J gene completes it. The rearrangement links TRBV20-1 to TRBJ1-1, with D perhaps matching TRBD1 (5 bases). Germline values: CDR1 DFQATT, CDR2 SNEGSKA (reference sequence). Trimming took 4 bases from V and 1 from J, leaving 13 bases between them. The CDR3 extends over 14 amino acids. CDR3 sequence: CSATTGGGNTEAFF. CDR3 DNA, as far as it was read: TGCAGTGCTACCACCGGGGGGGGGAACACTGAA.

As concerns this clone: The CDR3 goes on 3 residues after the read ends, and that part is filled in from the germline J gene. The chain employs TRBV28 and TRBJ2-7, with a possible D match to TRBD1 (6 bases). The CDR3 consists of 15 residues. Trimming stripped 7 bases from V and 6 bases from J, with 22 bases between. Germline CDR1 MDHEN, CDR2 SYDVKM. The DNA read from the CDR3 is TGTGCCAGCATCAAAGACGGGACATGGGGGAGCGAG. Protein sequence: CASIKDGTWGSE. The full CDR3 protein reads CASIKDGTWGSEQYF.

As concerns this clone: The CDR3 goes on 3 residues after the read ends, and that part is filled in from the germline J gene. This rearrangement joins TRBV28 to TRBJ2-7; TRBD1 might be the D (5 bases). V lost 6 bases, J lost 6 bases, and 18 bases lay in between. The germline V gene has CDR1 MDHEN and CDR2 SYDVKM. This CDR3 is 14 amino acids long. The CDR3 bases that were read are TGTGCCAGCAGCCCCCCCCAGGGCGCGGCCGAG. Translated: CASSPPQGAAE. The CDR3 reads in full as CASSPPQGAAEQYF. The full variable domain, with the rest looked up from reference TRBV28 and TRBJ2-7, is DVKVTQSSRYLVKRTGEKVFLECVQDMDHENMFWYRQDPGLGLRLIYFSYDVKMKEKGDIPEGYSVSREKKERFSLILESASTNQTSMYLCASSPPQGAAEQYFGPGTRLTVT.

As concerns this clone: Sequencing ends 3 residues short of the CDR3 end; the germline J gene provides the rest. The chain couples TRBV6-1 to TRBJ1-4; D gene ambiguous. Trimming stripped 1 base from V and 0 bases from J, with 15 bases between. The CDR3 sequence is 18 residues long. Germline V gene data show CDR1 as MNHNS and CDR2 as SASEGT. CDR3 sequence: CASSEEPRFSATNEKLFF. The covered CDR3 bases are TGTGCCAGCAGTGAAGAGCCGAGATTTTCGGCAACTAATGAAAAA.

Note on this clone: The CDR3 end is not reached by the read, which stops 3 residues before it; the germline J gene fills it in. The V call is TRBV28, the J call TRBJ1-2, with D hard to call. The germline V and J ends were trimmed by 6 bases and 4 bases, with 9 bases remaining between them. The CDR3 is 12 residues long. Germline V CDR1 and CDR2: MDHEN, SYDVKM. CDR3 in amino acids: CASSEGSYGYTF. The sequenced part of the CDR3 DNA is TGTGCCAGCAGCGAAGGGTCCTATGGC.

The CDR3 reads CASSPQGAGELFF. The sequenced part of the CDR3 DNA is TGTGCCAGCAGCCCACAGGGTGCCGGGGAG. This chain joins TRBV7-3 and TRBJ2-2; a weak D match, TRBD1 (6 bases). Read sequence stops 3 residues before the CDR3 end, and the germline J gene provides the missing end. The V and J ends lost 5 bases and 6 bases respectively, with 10 bases between them. The V gene's germline CDR1 is SGHTA and CDR2 FQGTGA. This CDR3 region has 13 residues. Drawing the rest from reference TRBV7-3 and TRBJ2-2, the complete variable domain is GAGVSQTPSNKVTEKGKYVELRCDPISGHTALYWYRQSLGQGPEFLIYFQGTGAADDSGLPNDRFFAVRPEGSVSTLKIQRTERGDSAVYLCASSPQGAGELFFGEGSRLTVL.

A remark on this clone: Read data end 3 residues before the CDR3 end; the end is taken from the germline J gene. The chain combines TRBV19 with TRBJ2-2; D possibly corresponds to TRBD2 (6 bases). This CDR3 is built from 15 residues. Trimming took off 5 bases at V and 5 bases at J, with 15 bases between the two ends. Per the germline V gene, CDR1 is LNHDA and CDR2 is SQIVND (reference sequence). CDR3 DNA, as far as it was read: TGTGCCAGTAGTCCCGAGTGGGGGGAAACCGGGGAG. Residues: CASSPEWGETGE. The CDR3 in its entirety is CASSPEWGETGELFF.

Notes on this clone: The CDR3 end lies 3 residues beyond the end of the read and is filled in from the germline J gene. The chain uses TRBV5-1 and TRBJ1-3, with a weak D call TRBD1 (6 bases). Germline CDR1 and CDR2: SGHRS and YFSETQ. The CDR3 runs to 15 residues. Trimming removed 0 bases at V and 4 bases at J, with 11 bases between. CDR3 amino acids: CASSLGGGNGNTIYF. CDR3 DNA, as far as it was read: TGCGCCAGCAGCTTGGGAGGGGGAAACGGAAACACC. The complete variable domain, with remaining parts taken from reference TRBV5-1 and TRBJ1-3, reads KAGVTQTPRYLIKTRGQQVTLSCSPISGHRSVSWYQQTPGQGLQFLFEYFSETQRNKGNFPGRFSGRQFSNSRSEMNVSTLELGDSALYLCASSLGGGNGNTIYFGEGSWLTVV.

Worth noting for this clone: The read falls 3 residues short of the CDR3 end, and the missing part is taken from the germline J gene. The genes are TRBV7-9 and TRBJ1-1, with D uncertain. Germline-derived CDR1 and CDR2 are SEHNR and FQNEAQ (reference sequence). V was clipped by 1 base and J by 6 bases, with 9 bases between them. This CDR3 region has 13 residues. CDR3 sequence reads: CASSLGPLPEAFF. The CDR3 DNA, read in part, is TGTGCCAGCAGCTTAGGGCCCCTTCCTGAA.

As regards this clone: Read data end 3 residues before the CDR3 end; the end is taken from the germline J gene. The chain joins TRBV30 to TRBJ1-2, with TRBD1 as a possible D gene (5 bases). CDR1 and CDR2 from the germline V gene are GTSNPN and SVGIG (reference sequence). The CDR3 totals 13 residues. CDR3 DNA (partial): TGTGCCTGGAGTCTGGGACTGGGAGATACC. Translation gives CAWSLGLGDT. The full-length CDR3 reads as CAWSLGLGDTYTF.

Details on this clone: The CDR3 end lies 3 residues beyond the end of the read and is filled in from the germline J gene. The V gene is TRBV7-6, the J gene TRBJ1-1; D is undetermined. The CDR3 runs to 12 residues. V lost 1 base, J lost 5 bases, and 5 bases lay in between. The germline gives CDR1 SGHVS, CDR2 FNYEAQ. The sequenced CDR3 bases are TGTGCCAGCAGCTTAGAAAGGACTGAA. It encodes CASSLERTE. The whole CDR3 sequence is CASSLERTEAFF.

Worth noting for this clone: The read terminates 3 residues ahead of where the CDR3 ends, so the germline J gene completes it. The chain joins TRBV18 to TRBJ1-4; D remains unclear. Germline V gene data show CDR1 as KGHSH and CDR2 as LQKENI. V was trimmed by 2 bases and J by 8 bases, leaving 12 bases between them. This CDR3 comprises 14 residues. The CDR3 here is CASSPSGIREKLFF. CDR3 DNA (partial): TGTGCCAGCTCACCATCGGGGATAAGGGAAAAA.

Details on this clone: Read sequence stops 3 residues before the CDR3 end, and the germline J gene provides the missing end. The chain links TRBV5-6 to TRBJ1-5, with TRBD1 as a possible D gene (6 bases). The CDR3 is 13 amino acids. Germline-derived CDR1 and CDR2 are SGHDT and YYEEEE. V gave up 2 bases and J gave up 5 bases, with 8 bases separating them. The CDR3 DNA, read in part, is TGTGCCAGCAGCTTTTACAGGGATCAGCCC. Amino acid sequence: CASSFYRDQP. The CDR3 in full is CASSFYRDQPQHF.

Details on this clone: The CDR3 goes on 3 residues after the read ends, and that part is filled in from the germline J gene. The chain carries TRBV7-6 and TRBJ2-4, with TRBD2 as a possible D gene (6 bases). Per the germline V gene, CDR1 is SGHVS and CDR2 is FNYEAQ. The CDR3 contains 14 residues. CDR3 region: CASSSSTGHSGQYF. The CDR3 bases that were read are TGTGCCAGCAGCTCCTCCACAGGCCATAGCGGT. Supplemented by reference TRBV7-6 and TRBJ2-4, the full variable domain reads GAGVSQSPRYKVTKRGQDVALRCDPISGHVSLYWYRQALGQGPEFLTYFNYEAQQDKSGLPNDRFSAERPEGSISTLTIQRTEQRDSAMYRCASSSSTGHSGQYFGAGTRLSVL.

Points on this clone: The sequence runs out 3 residues before the end of the CDR3; the remainder is reconstructed from the germline J gene. The chain has TRBV20-1 and TRBJ2-3; 10 bases map to TRBD2. V was pared by 6 bases and J by 2 bases, with 11 bases of the junction left unmatched. In germline, CDR1 is DFQATT, CDR2 SNEGSKA (reference sequence). The CDR3 contains 16 residues. The sequenced part of the CDR3 DNA is TGCAGTGCGAGCCCTAGCGGGGGCCACTTCACAGATACG. This codes for CSASPSGGHFTDT. The CDR3 in full is CSASPSGGHFTDTQYF.

Worth noting for this clone: With the read ending 3 residues before the CDR3 end, the germline J gene is used to fill in that end. The rearrangement joins TRBV19 to TRBJ2-5; D remains unclear. The CDR3 loop spans 13 amino acids. Between the trimmed V and J ends, which lost 6 bases and 5 bases, there was a span of 13 bases. Germline lookup yields CDR1 LNHDA and CDR2 SQIVND (reference sequence). CDR3 protein: CASREGWAETQYF. The DNA read from the CDR3 is TGTGCCAGTAGGGAAGGTTGGGCCGAGACC.

Remarks on this clone: From the germline J gene comes the end of the CDR3, since the read stops 3 residues before it. J is TRBJ2-1 and V is TRBV5-6; D unresolved. V lost 4 bases, J lost 2 bases, and 7 bases lay in between. Germline lookup yields CDR1 SGHDT and CDR2 YYEEEE. CDR3 length: 13 amino acids. CDR3 in amino acids: CASSPLAYNEQFF. The DNA read from the CDR3 is TGTGCCAGCAGCCCTCTCGCCTACAATGAG.

In regard to this clone: The read is 3 residues too short to cover the CDR3 end, so that end is filled in from the germline J gene. V and J are TRBV7-2 and TRBJ2-7; no clear D. V lost 6 bases and J lost 3, with 6 bases in between. Germline loops: CDR1 SGHTA, CDR2 FQGNSA. The CDR3 covers 11 residues. CDR3 DNA (partial): TGTGCCAGCAGGCTAATCTACGAG. It encodes CASRLIYE. The whole CDR3 sequence reads CASRLIYEQYF.

Remarks on this clone: The read terminates 3 residues before the CDR3 end, so the remaining end is supplied by the germline J gene. V and J are TRBV5-1 and TRBJ2-3; 12 bases match TRBD2. CDR1 is SGHRS, CDR2 YFSETQ, per germline. The CDR3 runs 13 residues. CDR3 sequence reads: CASQTSGRETQYF. The CDR3 DNA, read in part, is TGCGCCAGCCAGACTAGCGGGAGAGAGACG.

As to this clone: The read gets to within 3 residues of the CDR3 end, and the germline J gene fills in the rest. The V gene is TRBV5-1, the J gene TRBJ2-5; 11 bases are shared with TRBD1. This CDR3 has 15 residues. The germline CDR1 and CDR2 sequences are SGHRS and YFSETQ. V was clipped by 4 bases and J by 4 bases; unmatched bases: 6. The CDR3 DNA, read in part, is TGCGCCAGCAGCCCGGACAGGGGGCGGGGAGAGACC. Amino acids: CASSPDRGRGET. The full CDR3 reads CASSPDRGRGETQYF.

CDR3 sequence: CSARDRGVRRDTQYF. CDR3 bases read: TGCAGTGCTAGAGATCGAGGGGTCCGTAGAGATACG. The chain has TRBV20-1 and TRBJ2-3, with D perhaps given as TRBD1 or TRBD2 (5 bases each). The CDR3 extends 3 residues past the end of the read, so its final part is completed from the germline J gene. The V end was cut by 0 bases, the J end by 5 bases, with 15 bases between. This CDR3 region has 15 residues. Germline values: CDR1 DFQATT, CDR2 SNEGSKA (reference sequence).